This T cell receptor (beta chain) emerged from a study of identical twins. This clonotype was found many times. Its antigen is still unknown. Unique molecular identifiers were in the cDNA, with template-switch universal primer binding. Using its own MiXCR run on the 5' RACE reads, TCRdb lists one record per CDR3 protein. This sample has 1.5 million to 2 million distinct CDR3 sequences, with under 35% found just once. The CDR3 spans 16 residues. Germline values: CDR1 LGHDT, CDR2 YNNKEL (reference sequence). Germline trimming cut 2 bases from V and 5 bases from J; bases unmatched to any gene: 12. Overall study findings and caveats: There was more out-of-frame TCR alpha sharing in monozygotic twins than models estimated. In zero-insertion analyses, partial confounding could arise from invariant MAIT and iNKT cells. Among out-of-frame alpha sequences shared by twins, low generation probability occurred in excess.

This chain links TRBV3-1 with TRBJ2-7; 7 bases map to TRBD2. The receptor was derived from a newborn girl in good health. The sample taken for sequencing was cord blood. CDR3 protein: CASSQWSREGRDEQYF. The CDR3 nucleotides are TGTGCCAGCAGCCAATGGTCGAGGGAGGGAAGAGACGAGCAGTACTTC.